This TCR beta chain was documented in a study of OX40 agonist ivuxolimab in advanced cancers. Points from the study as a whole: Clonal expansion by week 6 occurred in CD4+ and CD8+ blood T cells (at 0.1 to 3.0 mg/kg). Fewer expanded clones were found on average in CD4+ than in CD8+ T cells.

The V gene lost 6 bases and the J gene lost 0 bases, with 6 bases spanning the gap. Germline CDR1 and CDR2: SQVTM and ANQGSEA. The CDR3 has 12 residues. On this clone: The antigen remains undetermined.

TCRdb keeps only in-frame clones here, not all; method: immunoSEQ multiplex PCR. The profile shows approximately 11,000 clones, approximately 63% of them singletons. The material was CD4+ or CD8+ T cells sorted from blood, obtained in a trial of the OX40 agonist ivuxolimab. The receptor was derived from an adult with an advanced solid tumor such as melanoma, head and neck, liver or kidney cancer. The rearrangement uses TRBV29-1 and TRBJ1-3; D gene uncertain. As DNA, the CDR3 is TGCAGCGTGAGACTCTCTGGAAACACCATATATTTT. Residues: CSVRLSGNTIYF.